These 29 T cell receptor beta chains came from one sample sequenced in a study of response to subunit inactivated influenza vaccine. From the RT-PCR reads, TCRdb called clonotypes with MiXCR, one entry per CDR3 protein. The sample holds roughly 780,000 distinct CDR3 sequences, 18% seen once. Sequencing was performed on PBMCs from blood, taken about 5 days after vaccination. These receptors were obtained from a man aged 45-65 years who received an inactivated influenza vaccine.

The sample holds a few counts of this clonotype. The genes are TRBV15 and TRBJ1-2; D gene unclear. The CDR3 has 15 amino acids. V lost 0 bases and J 7 bases, leaving 15 bases between the germline ends. Germline V gene sequence: CDR1 LNHNV, CDR2 YYDKDF (reference sequence). CDR3 sequence reads: CATSREIGGSLGYTF. CDR3 in DNA: TGTGCCACCAGCAGAGAGATAGGAGGATCGCTTGGCTACACCTTC.

This clonotype was observed at least ten times. The J gene is TRBJ2-2, the V gene TRBV20-1; the D is unclear. Germline V lookup: CDR1 DFQATT, CDR2 SNEGSKA (reference sequence). With 3 bases removed from V and 6 bases from J, the gap between germline ends came to 11 bases. The CDR3 consists of 13 residues. The CDR3 loop is CSASASEAGELFF. The CDR3 DNA reads TGCAGTGCTAGTGCCAGCGAAGCCGGGGAGCTGTTTTTT.

This clonotype has only a few counts. V is TRBV20-1 and J is TRBJ2-7; D unresolved. V lost 6 bases to trimming and J lost 4 bases, with 19 bases between them. Germline V lookup: CDR1 DFQATT, CDR2 SNEGSKA (reference sequence). The CDR3 is 14 amino acids. CDR3 residues: CSARSLGPYYEQYF. The CDR3 region has the DNA TGCAGTGCACGTTCACTCGGACCGTATTACGAGCAGTACTTC.

This clonotype was picked up a small number of times. V and J are TRBV4-2 and TRBJ2-5, with D perhaps matching TRBD1 or TRBD2 (5 bases each). The ends were cut back, 0 bases at V and 3 bases at J, with 23 bases in the middle. Germline V lookup: CDR1 LGHNA, CDR2 YNFKEQ. The CDR3 spans 19 residues. The CDR3 sequence: CASSQDRITTGTPEETQYF. CDR3 in DNA: TGTGCCAGCAGCCAAGATAGAATAACAACTGGGACCCCCGAAGAGACCCAGTACTTC.

The rearrangement links TRBV4-3 to TRBJ2-7, with no clear D. The CDR3 contains 13 residues. V gave up 0 bases and J gave up 5 bases, with 8 bases separating them. Per the germline V gene, CDR1 is LGHNA and CDR2 is YSLEER. The CDR3 here is CASSQDLGNEQYF. In DNA form, the CDR3 reads TGCGCCAGCAGCCAAGATTTGGGTAACGAGCAGTACTTC.

The chain carries TRBV20-1 and TRBJ2-3; 9 bases fit TRBD2. Germline V gene lookup returns CDR1 DFQATT and CDR2 SNEGSKA (reference sequence). The CDR3 is 15 residues long. V shed 3 bases and J 4 bases; nucleotides not matched to a gene: 8. The CDR3 nucleotides read TGCAGTGCTAGCCGGGGCGGGGGGGCGGCAGATACGCAGTATTTT. Its translation: CSASRGGGAADTQYF.

This clonotype has more than one count but fewer than ten. The chain combines TRBV20-1 with TRBJ2-3; D possibly corresponds to TRBD2 (5 bases). The germline V gene has CDR1 DFQATT and CDR2 SNEGSKA (reference sequence). This CDR3 comprises 16 residues. The V end was cut by 5 bases, the J end by 7 bases, with 25 bases between. The CDR3 region is CSASEGDFHRVNTQYF. CDR3 DNA: TGCAGTGCTTCCGAGGGAGACTTTCATAGGGTGAATACGCAGTATTTT.

The J gene is TRBJ2-3, the V gene TRBV20-1, with 13 bases lining up with TRBD2. CDR3 length equals 16 residues. The V gene end was trimmed by 5 bases and the J gene end by 2 bases; junction bases not matched to a gene: 7. Per the germline V gene, CDR1 is DFQATT and CDR2 is SNEGSKA (reference sequence). The CDR3: CSAFRTSGSLTDTQYF. In DNA, the CDR3 is TGCAGTGCTTTCCGGACTAGCGGGAGCCTCACAGATACGCAGTATTTT.

Only a few counts were recorded for this clonotype. The chain is built from TRBV4-2 and TRBJ2-6; D is uncertain. The germline V gene encodes CDR1 LGHNA and CDR2 YNFKEQ. Trimming shortened V by 0 bases and J by 0 bases, and 6 bases separated the two germline ends. This CDR3 spans 16 amino acids. The chain's CDR3 is CASSQERISGANVLTF. CDR3 coding DNA: TGTGCCAGCAGCCAAGAAAGAATCTCTGGGGCCAACGTCCTGACTTTC.

A few counts support this clonotype. This chain joins TRBV6-5 and TRBJ1-1, with 7 bases matching TRBD1. The germline V gene encodes CDR1 MNHEY and CDR2 SVGAGI. The ends lost 2 bases at V and 10 bases at J; junction bases unmatched: 7. This CDR3 is 13 amino acids long. CDR3 in amino acids: CASSYRGTERAFF. The CDR3 region has the DNA TGTGCCAGCAGTTACAGGGGGACAGAGAGAGCTTTCTTT.

This clonotype was seen only a few times. This chain uses TRBV9 with TRBJ2-2; D gene uncertain. The CDR3 spans 13 residues. V dropped 6 bases and J dropped 5 bases, with 11 bases sitting between them. Germline lookup yields CDR1 SGDLS and CDR2 YYNGEE. The CDR3 coding sequence is TGTGCCAGCACCCTAGTGGGGACCGGGGAGCTGTTTTTT. Translation gives CASTLVGTGELFF.

This clonotype appeared a few times. The chain uses TRBV7-9 and TRBJ2-1; D not resolved. The germline V gene encodes CDR1 SEHNR and CDR2 FQNEAQ (reference sequence). Trimming pared 1 base from V and 7 bases from J, leaving 14 bases between. The CDR3 is made up of 15 amino acids. The CDR3 spells CASSLGSARKNEQFF. CDR3 DNA sequence: TGTGCCAGCAGCTTAGGTTCAGCCAGAAAGAATGAGCAGTTCTTC.

The chain is built from TRBV20-1 and TRBJ1-5, with D tentatively TRBD1 (5 bases). Germline V CDR1 and CDR2: DFQATT, SNEGSKA (reference sequence). The V gene lost 0 bases and the J gene lost 3 bases, with 15 bases spanning the gap. The CDR3 loop spans 16 amino acids. The DNA of the CDR3 is TGCAGTGCTAGAGATGAGAGGGGAAATCTCAATCAGCCCCAGCATTTT. It translates to CSARDERGNLNQPQHF.

The sample holds a few counts of this clonotype. The CDR3 loop is CASRGLSRETQYF. CDR3 coding DNA: TGTGCCAGCAGAGGGCTAAGTCGGGAGACCCAGTACTTC. J is TRBJ2-5 and V is TRBV2; D gene unclear. Trimming took off 6 bases at V and 5 bases at J, with 13 bases between the two ends. Germline V gene sequence: CDR1 SNHLY, CDR2 FYNNEI. The CDR3 has 13 residues.

This clonotype was picked up a small number of times. The genes are TRBV7-2 and TRBJ1-6; tentative D call: TRBD1 (5 bases). Germline CDR1 is SGHTA and CDR2 is FQGNSA. The CDR3 consists of 14 residues. Trimming took off 7 bases at V and 7 bases at J, with 14 bases between the two ends. The CDR3 loop is CASTQWGDNSPLHF. Here the CDR3 DNA reads TGTGCCAGCACCCAATGGGGGGACAATTCACCCCTCCACTTT.

This clonotype was counted between two and nine times. This rearrangement joins TRBV15 to TRBJ1-5; TRBD1 matches at 8 bases. The germline V gene has CDR1 LNHNV and CDR2 YYDKDF (reference sequence). Trimming cost V 1 base and J 2 bases; bases outside gene matches: 10. The CDR3 length is 18 residues. The chain's CDR3 is CATSRGGMAGGGNQPQHF. The CDR3 DNA sequence: TGTGCCACCAGCAGAGGTGGGATGGCAGGGGGCGGCAATCAGCCCCAGCATTTT.

This clonotype has only a few counts. The chain carries TRBV15 and TRBJ1-5, with TRBD1 as a possible D gene (5 bases). CDR3 length: 19 residues. Germline CDR1 LNHNV, CDR2 YYDKDF (reference sequence). V was trimmed by 4 bases and J by 0 bases, leaving 22 bases between them. CDR3: CATSTPTGTHAYSNQPQHF. For the CDR3, the DNA is TGTGCCACCAGCACTCCCACCGGGACCCACGCCTATAGCAATCAGCCCCAGCATTTT.

The CDR3, as DNA: TGTGCCAGCAGCTCGGGACTCCTAGAGCAGTACTTC. Amino acids: CASSSGLLEQYF. The chain is built from TRBV7-9 and TRBJ2-7; D perhaps matches TRBD2 (6 bases). The germline V and J ends were trimmed by 4 bases and 7 bases, with 11 bases remaining between them. The germline gives CDR1 SEHNR, CDR2 FQNEAQ (reference sequence). There are 12 residues in the CDR3.

This clonotype was seen a few times. The CDR3 spells CAISESGNNEQFF. CDR3 DNA: TGTGCCATCAGTGAGTCAGGGAACAATGAGCAGTTCTTC. V gene TRBV10-3 combines with J gene TRBJ2-1; D is ambiguous. This CDR3 region has 13 residues. CDR1 ENHRY and CDR2 SYGVKD come from the germline V gene. V lost 0 bases, J lost 5 bases, and 5 bases lay in between.

This clonotype was found a few times. The CDR3 region has the DNA TGTGCCAGCAGCAGTGACCCTAGCGCGGGCGAGCAGTACTTC. This encodes CASSSDPSAGEQYF. The chain joins TRBV7-2 to TRBJ2-7, with D possibly TRBD2 on 6 matching bases. Trimming pared 5 bases from V and 6 bases from J, leaving 17 bases between. From germline, CDR1 is SGHTA and CDR2 FQGNSA. The CDR3 contains 14 residues.

The rearrangement links TRBV12-3 or TRBV12-4 to TRBJ1-5, with D possibly TRBD1 on 5 matching bases. CDR3 size: 14 residues. Trimming took off 7 bases at V and 4 bases at J, with 14 bases between the two ends. CDR3 DNA: TGTGCCAGCACCCTCGGGACCCCAAATCAGCCCCAGCATTTT. This encodes CASTLGTPNQPQHF.

The V and J genes are TRBV7-2 and TRBJ1-1; D is unclear. Germline-derived CDR1 and CDR2 are SGHTA and FQGNSA. The germline V and J ends were trimmed by 2 bases and 3 bases, with 10 bases remaining between them. There are 14 residues in the CDR3. CDR3 residues: CASSLFRPDTEAFF. The CDR3 coding sequence is TGTGCCAGCAGCTTATTTCGACCGGACACTGAAGCTTTCTTT.

In its sample, this clonotype was seen a few times. This rearrangement joins TRBV6-2 or TRBV6-3 to TRBJ2-7, with 9 bases fitting TRBD2. The CDR3 runs 18 residues. Germline loops: CDR1 MNHEY, CDR2 SVGEGT. V lost 6 bases to trimming and J lost 2 bases; unmatched junction nucleotides: 17. CDR3 nucleotides: TGTGCCAGCAGGGGACTACGTAGCGGGAGCCTTCCGACCTACGAGCAGTACTTC. This codes for CASRGLRSGSLPTYEQYF.

This clonotype was detected many times. This chain joins TRBV11-2 and TRBJ2-3; possible D gene TRBD1, 6 bases. V was cut by 5 bases and J by 0 bases, with 15 bases left in between. Germline loops: CDR1 SGHAT, CDR2 FQNNGV. This CDR3 region has 16 residues. CDR3 protein: CASSGIRGPSTDTQYF. CDR3 bases: TGTGCCAGCAGCGGGATCAGGGGACCTAGCACAGATACGCAGTATTTT.

The J gene is TRBJ2-5, the V gene TRBV6-1; D not certain. Trimming cost V 4 bases and J 3 bases, with 12 bases left between them. Germline CDR1 MNHNS, CDR2 SASEGT. This CDR3 is 14 amino acids long. The CDR3: CASSGGVNKETQYF. The CDR3 DNA reads as TGTGCCAGCAGTGGAGGCGTAAATAAAGAGACCCAGTACTTC.

This rearrangement joins TRBV2 to TRBJ2-5, with 7 bases fitting TRBD1. This CDR3 is built from 14 residues. V lost 8 bases, J lost 0 bases, and 6 bases stayed unmatched. Germline values: CDR1 SNHLY, CDR2 FYNNEI. CDR3 in amino acids: CASVGQTYQETQYF. The CDR3 DNA reads as TGTGCCAGCGTGGGACAGACTTACCAAGAGACCCAGTACTTC.

This clonotype was picked up many times. The V gene is TRBV12-3 or TRBV12-4, the J gene TRBJ1-1, with 10 bases fitting TRBD1. This CDR3 is built from 14 residues. V shed 3 bases and J 5 bases; nucleotides not matched to a gene: 3. CDR3 region: CASSLGQGLTEAFF. Written as DNA, the CDR3 is TGTGCCAGCAGTTTGGGACAGGGGTTAACTGAAGCTTTCTTT.

The gene calls are TRBV12-3 or TRBV12-4 and TRBJ1-5; 7 nucleotides align to TRBD1. Germline trimming cut 1 base from V and 7 bases from J; bases unmatched to any gene: 7. CDR3 length: 15 amino acids. The CDR3 region is CASSLGQGGRQPQHF. In DNA, the CDR3 is TGTGCCAGCAGTTTAGGACAGGGCGGGAGGCAGCCCCAGCATTTT.

A few counts support this clonotype. The V call is TRBV19, the J call TRBJ2-1; 8 nucleotides line up with TRBD2. This CDR3 contains 16 residues. The trim removed 6 bases at V and 3 bases at J, leaving 10 bases unmatched. Germline V lookup: CDR1 LNHDA, CDR2 SQIVND (reference sequence). The CDR3 loop is CASSATSSGSYNEQFF. The CDR3, as DNA: TGTGCCAGTAGCGCAACCTCGAGCGGGAGCTACAATGAGCAGTTCTTC.